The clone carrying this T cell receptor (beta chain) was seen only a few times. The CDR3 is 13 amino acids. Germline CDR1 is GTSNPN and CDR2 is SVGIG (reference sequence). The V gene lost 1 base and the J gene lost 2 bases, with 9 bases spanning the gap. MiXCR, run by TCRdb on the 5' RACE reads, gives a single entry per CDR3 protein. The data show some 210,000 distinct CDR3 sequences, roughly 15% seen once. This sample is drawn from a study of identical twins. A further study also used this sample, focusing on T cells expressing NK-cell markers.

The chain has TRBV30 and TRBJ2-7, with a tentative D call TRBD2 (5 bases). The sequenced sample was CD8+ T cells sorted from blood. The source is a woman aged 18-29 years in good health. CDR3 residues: CAWSGAGPYEQYF. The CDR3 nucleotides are TGTGCCTGGAGTGGGGCGGGCCCCTACGAGCAGTACTTC.